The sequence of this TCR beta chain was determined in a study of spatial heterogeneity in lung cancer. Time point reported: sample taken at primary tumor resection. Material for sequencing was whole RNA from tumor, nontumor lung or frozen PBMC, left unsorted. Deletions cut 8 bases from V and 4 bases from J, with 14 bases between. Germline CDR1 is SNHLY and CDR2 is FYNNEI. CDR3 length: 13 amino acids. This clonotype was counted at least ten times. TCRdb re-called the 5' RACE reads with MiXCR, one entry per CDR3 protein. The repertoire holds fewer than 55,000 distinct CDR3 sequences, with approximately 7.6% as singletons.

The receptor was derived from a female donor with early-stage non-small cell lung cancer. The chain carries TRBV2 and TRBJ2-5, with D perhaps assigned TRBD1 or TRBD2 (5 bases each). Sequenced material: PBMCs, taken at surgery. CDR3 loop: CASSSQGLETQYF. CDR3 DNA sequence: TGTGCCAGCTCTAGCCAGGGATTAGAGACCCAGTACTTC.